This TCR beta chain was captured by sequencing in a study of T-cell memory formation after mild COVID-19. Study at large: Across donors, TCR clusters were largely donor specific. Study results and caveats: Some clones that responded turned up in pre-infection memory, which suggests that cross-reactive memory joined in.

From 5'RACE with constant-segment primers came TCR alpha and TCR beta cDNA libraries that carried sample barcodes and UMIs. TCRdb fed the 5' RACE reads into MiXCR, producing one record per CDR3 protein. Counted here are roughly 610,000 distinct CDR3 sequences, around 16% occurring once; the ten biggest clones make up roughly 8%. This clonotype was counted only a few times. Antigen specificity is unknown. V was clipped by 5 bases and J by 7 bases, with 14 bases between them. Germline CDR1 is SGHTA and CDR2 is FQGTGA. The CDR3 extends over 14 amino acids. The source of this sequence is an adult woman who had mild COVID-19 (a few samples of this study predate the infection). Cell type and time point are not known. The sample taken for sequencing was PBMCs or a T cell subset sorted from them (not recorded which). V gene TRBV7-3 combines with J gene TRBJ2-2; D is unresolved. CDR3 nucleotides: TGTGCCAGCAGCCCCCCCGGAGCCAACGGGGAGCTGTTTTTT. Encoded protein: CASSPPGANGELFF.